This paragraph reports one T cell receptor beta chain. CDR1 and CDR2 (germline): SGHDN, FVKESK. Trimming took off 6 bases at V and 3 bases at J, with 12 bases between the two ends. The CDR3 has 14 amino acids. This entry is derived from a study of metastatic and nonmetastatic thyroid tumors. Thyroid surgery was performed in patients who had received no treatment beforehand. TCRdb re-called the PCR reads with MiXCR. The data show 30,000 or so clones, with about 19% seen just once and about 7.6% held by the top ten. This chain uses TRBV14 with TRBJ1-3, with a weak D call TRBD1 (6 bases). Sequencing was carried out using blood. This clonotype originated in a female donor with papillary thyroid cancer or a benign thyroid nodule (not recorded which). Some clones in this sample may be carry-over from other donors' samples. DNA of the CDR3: TGTGCCAGCAGTAACACAGGGAATGGAAACACCATATATTTT. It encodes CASSNTGNGNTIYF.